This T cell receptor beta chain was obtained from a study of neurological immune-mediated disorders. The unsorted libraries had their origin in 2 million PBMCs stored at -80 C. This clonotype was detected many times. The method for making cDNA was 5'RACE, and it used 10-nucleotide random UMIs. TCRdb re-called the 5' RACE reads with MiXCR, one entry per CDR3 protein. The sample consists of more than 70,000 distinct CDR3 sequences, 10% of them appearing once. Deletions cut 5 bases from V and 4 bases from J, with 15 bases between. Germline assignment: CDR1 DFQATT and CDR2 SNEGSKA (reference sequence). The CDR3 totals 13 residues.

The rearrangement uses TRBV20-1 and TRBJ2-7, with a possible D match to TRBD2 (5 bases). Material: PBMCs. The origin of this receptor is a man aged 35-49 years in good health. The CDR3 reads CSAGGLSDYEQYF. CDR3 nucleotide sequence: TGCAGTGCTGGAGGACTTTCTGATTACGAGCAGTACTTC.